The 25 T cell receptor beta chains below all came from one sample that was sequenced in a study of T cells in Graves' hyperthyroidism and ophthalmopathy. The source material, RNA transcripts, was used to amplify TCR beta CDR3 regions. HTBI primers were employed in a first-round RT-PCR of the TCR CDR3. MiXCR, applied by TCRdb to the multiplex PCR reads, yields one record per CDR3 protein. This table has hundreds of thousands of distinct CDR3 sequences, under 15% appearing once. Sequenced material: blood. The source is a woman in her thirties or forties with Graves' ophthalmopathy.

This clonotype was recorded many times. The V call is TRBV6-5, the J call TRBJ2-7, with 8 bases identical to TRBD1. Germline values: CDR1 MNHEY, CDR2 SVGAGI. Unmatched junction bases numbered 6, after V lost 5 bases and J lost 3 bases. The CDR3 extends over 14 amino acids. In DNA, the CDR3 is TGTGCCAGCAGTCTACTACAGGGGGGCTACGAGCAGTACTTC. Its protein product is CASSLLQGGYEQYF.

This clonotype was observed once. The V call is TRBV7-2, the J call TRBJ1-1, with a tentative D call TRBD1 (5 bases). Germline CDR1 reads SGHTA; CDR2 reads FQGNSA. This CDR3 comprises 13 residues. The ends were cut back, 2 bases at V and 9 bases at J, with 13 bases in the middle. DNA of the CDR3: TGTGCCAGCAGCTTATTGTCTGCAGGGCAAGCTTTCTTT. Protein product: CASSLLSAGQAFF.

This clonotype came up many times. The chain employs TRBV7-9 and TRBJ2-7; D remains unclear. Germline values: CDR1 SEHNR, CDR2 FQNEAQ (reference sequence). CDR3 length: 13 amino acids. V was clipped by 1 base and J by 5 bases, with 9 bases between them. CDR3 amino acids: CASSLVIGDEQYF. CDR3 coding DNA: TGTGCCAGCAGCTTAGTAATTGGGGACGAGCAGTACTTC.

This clonotype was counted between two and nine times. This chain connects TRBV7-9 to TRBJ2-5; the D is unclear. V was cut by 4 bases and J by 3 bases, with 18 bases left in between. This CDR3 is 16 amino acids long. The V gene's germline CDR1 is SEHNR and CDR2 FQNEAQ (reference sequence). CDR3 nucleotide sequence: TGTGCCAGCAGCTACCTGAGAAAGGGAAGGGAAGAGACCCAGTACTTC. Encoded protein: CASSYLRKGREETQYF.

The V gene is TRBV6-1, the J gene TRBJ2-7; TRBD2 aligns across 14 bases. There are 14 residues in the CDR3. J lost 6 bases, V lost 4 bases, and 2 bases had no gene match. The germline CDR1 and CDR2 sequences are MNHNS and SASEGT. CDR3: CASSATSGRGEQYF. As DNA, the CDR3 is TGTGCCAGCAGTGCGACTAGCGGGAGGGGCGAGCAGTACTTC.

The rearrangement joins TRBV12-3 or TRBV12-4 to TRBJ2-7; D might be TRBD1 (5 bases). The CDR3 totals 11 residues. The V gene lost 5 bases and the J gene lost 7 bases, with 9 bases spanning the gap. The CDR3 nucleotides read TGTGCCAGCAGTGCAAAGGGGGAGCAGTACTTC. Protein: CASSAKGEQYF.

This clonotype was seen at least ten times. V gene TRBV12-3 or TRBV12-4 combines with J gene TRBJ1-1, with a tentative D call TRBD1 (6 bases). This CDR3 comprises 14 residues. With 5 bases removed from V and 0 bases from J, the gap between germline ends came to 10 bases. This CDR3 is CASSQQGLNTEAFF. Here the CDR3 DNA reads TGTGCCAGCAGTCAACAGGGTCTGAACACTGAAGCTTTCTTT.

The sample holds many counts of this clonotype. This chain connects TRBV27 to TRBJ2-5; perhaps TRBD2 as D (6 bases). The CDR3 loop spans 16 amino acids. Trimming cost V 5 bases and J 5 bases, with 21 bases left between them. Germline V gene data show CDR1 as MNHEY and CDR2 as SMNVEV (reference sequence). The CDR3 sequence is CASSKFSGAGGETQYF. The CDR3 nucleotides read TGTGCCAGCAGTAAATTTAGCGGAGCGGGTGGGGAGACCCAGTACTTC.

This clonotype came up many times. The chain recombines TRBV12-3 or TRBV12-4 with TRBJ1-5; 7 nucleotides match TRBD1. The CDR3 extends over 18 amino acids. The trim removed 6 bases at V and 0 bases at J, leaving 14 bases unmatched. The CDR3, as DNA: TGTGCCAGCAGCCACATAAATACAGGGGACAATAGCAATCAGCCCCAGCATTTT. This sequence encodes CASSHINTGDNSNQPQHF.

The rearrangement uses TRBV20-1 and TRBJ2-7; 9 bases line up with TRBD2. With 4 bases clipped from V and 2 bases from J, the junction kept 9 bases outside the gene matches. CDR1 is DFQATT and CDR2 is SNEGSKA in the germline V gene (reference sequence). There are 15 residues in the CDR3. The CDR3 loop is CSATGRSGSPYEQYF. The CDR3 DNA sequence: TGCAGTGCTACGGGTCGTAGCGGGAGCCCCTACGAGCAGTACTTC.

Many counts were recorded for this clonotype. The gene calls are TRBV13 and TRBJ2-4, with a tentative D call TRBD1 (6 bases). V lost 0 bases and J 1 base, leaving 10 bases between the germline ends. CDR1 is PRHDT, CDR2 FYEKMQ, per germline (reference sequence). The CDR3 spans 16 residues. CDR3 nucleotides: TGTGCCAGCAGCTTAGGCCTTGGGGGCGCCAAAAACATTCAGTACTTC. Translation gives CASSLGLGGAKNIQYF.

This clonotype was detected ten times or more. The chain carries TRBV7-2 and TRBJ1-2, with a tentative D call TRBD1 (6 bases). Trimming shortened V by 5 bases and J by 3 bases, and 13 bases separated the two germline ends. Germline V CDR1 and CDR2: SGHTA, FQGNSA. This CDR3 contains 14 residues. Written as DNA, the CDR3 is TGTGCCAGCAGCCCCGGGGGCAGGGACTATGGCTACACCTTC. Protein product: CASSPGGRDYGYTF.

This clonotype was recorded at least ten times. The chain combines TRBV19 with TRBJ2-7; TRBD2 matches at 11 bases. Per the germline V gene, CDR1 is LNHDA and CDR2 is SQIVND (reference sequence). This CDR3 spans 18 amino acids. After removal of 3 bases from V and 3 bases from J, the junction contained 13 bases not matched to a gene. CDR3 nucleotide sequence: TGTGCCAGTAGTATCACTAGCGGGAGTTCCCACTCCTTCTACGAGCAGTACTTC. This gives the protein CASSITSGSSHSFYEQYF.

This clonotype showed up many times. V and J are TRBV28 and TRBJ2-7, with D possibly matching TRBD1 (6 bases). CDR3 length equals 13 residues. Germline values: CDR1 MDHEN, CDR2 SYDVKM. Between the trimmed V and J ends, which lost 5 bases and 4 bases, there was a span of 12 bases. CDR3 sequence (DNA): TGTGCCAGCAGTAACAGGGTTTCTTACGAGCAGTACTTC. Amino acids: CASSNRVSYEQYF.

This clonotype was recorded a few times. The J gene is TRBJ2-7, the V gene TRBV11-2, with 9 bases fitting TRBD1. The CDR3 contains 16 residues. V lost 2 bases to trimming and J lost 0 bases; unmatched junction nucleotides: 5. CDR1 is SGHAT, CDR2 FQNNGV, per germline. DNA of the CDR3: TGTGCCAGCAGCTTACGAGGGACAGGGTACTCCTACGAGCAGTACTTC. It yields the protein CASSLRGTGYSYEQYF. The complete variable domain, with remaining parts taken from reference TRBV11-2 and TRBJ2-7, reads EAGVAQSPRYKIIEKRQSVAFWCNPISGHATLYWYQQILGQGPKLLIQFQNNGVVDDSQLPKDRFSAERLKGVDSTLKIQPAKLEDSAVYLCASSLRGTGYSYEQYFGPGTRLTVT.

The chain has TRBV27 and TRBJ2-7; TRBD2 matches at 8 bases. CDR1 MNHEY and CDR2 SMNVEV come from the germline V gene (reference sequence). This CDR3 is built from 14 residues. Germline trimming cut 6 bases from V and 3 bases from J; bases unmatched to any gene: 7. In DNA, the CDR3 is TGTGCCAGCAGGTCCCCGGGGGGGAGCTACGAGCAGTACTTC. Amino acids: CASRSPGGSYEQYF.

This clonotype was observed at least ten times. This may be a read error: a much more frequent sequence differs by one nucleotide. The V call is TRBV7-2, the J call TRBJ1-1; D gene uncertain. This CDR3 is 11 amino acids long. Trimming removed 7 bases from V and 3 bases from J, with 6 bases in between. Looked up from germline, CDR1 is SGHTA and CDR2 is FQGNSA. The CDR3 region has the DNA TGTGCCAGCACCTGGGACACTGAAGCTTTCTTT. Its protein is CASTWDTEAFF.

This clonotype was counted only a few times. The V gene is TRBV29-1, the J gene TRBJ1-2; the D gene is possibly TRBD1 (5 bases). Per germline, CDR1 SQVTM and CDR2 ANQGSEA. The CDR3 runs 12 residues. Trimming stripped 5 bases from V and 7 bases from J, with 14 bases between. CDR3 residues: CSVWDLYGGYTF. CDR3 nucleotides: TGCAGCGTTTGGGACCTATACGGTGGCTACACCTTC.

This clonotype was seen repeatedly, ten times or more. The V and J genes are TRBV12-3 or TRBV12-4 and TRBJ2-2; 7 bases align to TRBD2. Unmatched junction bases numbered 5, after V lost 6 bases and J lost 4 bases. The CDR3 covers 14 residues. The DNA for the CDR3 is TGTGCCAGCAGATGGACTAGGGGCACCGGGGAGCTGTTTTTT. Its protein is CASRWTRGTGELFF.

This clonotype has a handful of counts. The rearrangement joins TRBV18 to TRBJ1-1; 8 bases are shared with TRBD1. Germline trimming cut 2 bases from V and 11 bases from J; bases unmatched to any gene: 16. Per germline, CDR1 KGHSH and CDR2 LQKENI. CDR3 length: 16 residues. CDR3 sequence: CASSPETTGVTRWAFF. CDR3 DNA sequence: TGTGCCAGCTCACCAGAAACGACAGGGGTTACCCGGTGGGCTTTCTTT.

This clonotype was observed at least ten times. The V call is TRBV6-5, the J call TRBJ2-7; D might be TRBD2 (9 bases). Germline CDR1 and CDR2: MNHEY and SVGAGI. V was clipped by 4 bases and J by 3 bases, with 19 bases between them. This CDR3 region has 16 residues. CDR3 DNA sequence: TGTGCCAGCAGTTCGACAGGGGTAGCGGGAGACTACGAGCAGTACTTC. This sequence encodes CASSSTGVAGDYEQYF.

This clonotype has only a few counts. Since the CDR3 does not end with the conserved phenylalanine or tryptophan, this likely comes from a read error. The gene calls are TRBV7-9 and TRBJ1-5; D might be TRBD1 (6 bases). V was shortened by 4 bases and J by 3 bases, with 10 bases between the two germline ends. In germline, CDR1 is SEHNR, CDR2 FQNEAQ (reference sequence). The CDR3 is 14 residues long. CDR3 in amino acids: CASSWAGDNQPQHS. The CDR3 nucleotides read TGTGCCAGCAGCTGGGCAGGGGACAATCAGCCCCAGCATTCT.

This clonotype was observed at least ten times. The gene calls are TRBV12-3 or TRBV12-4 and TRBJ1-2, with D uncertain. Trimming stripped 7 bases from V and 5 bases from J, with 14 bases between. CDR3 length: 13 residues. CDR3 in amino acids: CASTPRPEYGYTF. CDR3 coding DNA: TGTGCCAGCACTCCGCGGCCGGAGTATGGCTACACCTTC.

The chain carries TRBV13 and TRBJ2-5; 9 bases fit TRBD1. There are 14 residues in the CDR3. Germline trimming cut 7 bases from V and 4 bases from J; bases unmatched to any gene: 7. Germline V gene sequence: CDR1 PRHDT, CDR2 FYEKMQ (reference sequence). In nucleotides, the CDR3 is TGTGCCAGCACTCTAGGACAGGGGATAGAGACCCAGTACTTC. Encoded protein: CASTLGQGIETQYF.

This clonotype was counted many times. The CDR3 protein is CASSSRGIVNYGYTF. CDR3 DNA sequence: TGTGCCAGCAGCTCCCGGGGCATTGTTAACTATGGCTACACCTTC. The chain combines TRBV5-8 with TRBJ1-2; D is perhaps TRBD1 (5 bases). The CDR3 spans 15 residues. CDR1 and CDR2 (germline): SGHTS, YDEGEE. V lost 3 bases and J lost 1, with 13 bases in between.